The T cell receptor (beta chain) under discussion was sequenced for a study of blood T cell repertoires in COVID-19. Across the study: COVID-19 samples collected from the United States, Italy and Spain covered acute and convalescent phases. PBMCs, B-cell-depleted T cells, or T cells were the source of the cDNA or gDNA that made up the material.

The authors' processing: Estimation of nucleated cell counts relied on the amplification of reference gene primers. Repertoires were generated with immunoSEQ multiplex PCR, while TCRdb's copy carries only in-frame clones and drops some. The V and J calls and clone size come from that table; D and trimming were worked out from the DNA. The data hold about 240,000 clones, with 82% observed a single time. The length of the CDR3 is 14 residues. Germline-derived CDR1 and CDR2 are SNHLY and FYNNEI. The V end was cut by 4 bases, the J end by 8 bases, with 14 bases between. This clone was seen once. Sequenced input: peripheral blood. This chain uses TRBV2 with TRBJ1-4, with D possibly being TRBD1 (6 bases). This receptor was identified in an older woman with active or convalescent COVID-19. The CDR3: CASSGSGGREKLFF. The CDR3 nucleotides are TGTGCCAGCAGTGGGTCGGGGGGCCGGGAAAAACTGTTTTTT.